One and the same sample provided the 14 T cell receptor beta chains below, sequenced in a study of shared clonotypes between healthy human individuals (TCRdb year 2020). The receptor library was made with the immunoSEQ multiplex PCR assay. TCRdb took over this immuneACCESS table, retaining in-frame rearrangements with V and J assigned. Such tables are incomplete; in checked studies, under half of the missing clones stem from an unresolved V gene, and the remainder is unexplained. The sample table shows 2.3 million or so clones, and about 92% are seen once. The top ten hold roughly 0.36% of the sample. The sample was naive CD4+ T cells from PBMCs. The cell subset or site label corresponds to: CD45RA+ positively selected. These receptor sequences come from a man younger than 35 in good health. Some clones in this sample may be carry-over from other donors' samples.

The CDR3 reads CASSSGQQSDLTYEQYF. CDR3 coding DNA: TGTGCCAGCAGCTCCGGACAGCAGAGCGACCTTACCTACGAGCAGTACTTC. This chain links TRBV7-9 with TRBJ2-5, with D perhaps TRBD1 (6 bases). The assigned J gene may be wrong: the sequence end matches TRBJ2-7 better. Germline CDR1 reads SEHNR; CDR2 reads FQNEAQ (reference sequence). CDR3 length: 17 amino acids.

The chain recombines TRBV30 with TRBJ1-1; 11 nucleotides align to TRBD1. Germline CDR1 reads GTSNPN; CDR2 reads SVGIG (reference sequence). V shed 1 base, J shed 4 bases, and the junction held 5 bases outside the gene matches. The CDR3 loop spans 15 amino acids. Here the CDR3 DNA reads TGTGCCTGGAGTGCACGGGACAGGGGGTTCACTGAAGCTTTCTTT. Its translation is CAWSARDRGFTEAFF.

The chain is built from TRBV7-3 and TRBJ2-2; D not certain. CDR3 length: 18 residues. V was cut by 2 bases and J by 6 bases, with 22 bases left in between. Germline CDR1 SGHTA, CDR2 FQGTGA. The CDR3 loop is CASSLYPPALAGAGELFF. The CDR3 DNA follows: TGTGCCAGCAGCTTATATCCCCCTGCCTTAGCCGGCGCCGGGGAGCTGTTTTTT.

The gene calls are TRBV11-2 and TRBJ1-2, with D maybe TRBD1 (6 bases). Trimming pared 3 bases from V and 3 bases from J, leaving 26 bases between. The length of the CDR3 is 19 residues. Germline V gene sequence: CDR1 SGHAT, CDR2 FQNNGV. The CDR3 here is CASSFSLRQANRAYYGYTF. The DNA of the CDR3 is TGTGCCAGCAGCTTCTCCCTCCGACAGGCGAACCGCGCCTACTATGGCTACACCTTC.

The CDR3 nucleotides are TGCGCCAGCAGTGAGGCGGGAGCCGGCGCAGATACGCAGTATTTT. Translation gives CASSEAGAGADTQYF. The chain is built from TRBV10-1 and TRBJ2-3; TRBD2 matches at 7 bases. The V and J ends lost 2 bases and 4 bases, in that order; junction bases with no gene match: 6. Germline CDR1 WNHNN, CDR2 SYGVQD (reference sequence). The CDR3 contains 15 residues.

The chain recombines TRBV7-8 with TRBJ2-5; 7 bases are shared with TRBD1. Looked up from germline, CDR1 is SGHVS and CDR2 is FQNEAQ. V lost 5 bases, J lost 0 bases, and 3 bases stayed unmatched. This CDR3 has 14 residues. The chain's CDR3 is CASSVTGDQETQYF. The CDR3 bases are TGTGCCAGCAGCGTCACAGGGGACCAAGAGACCCAGTACTTC.

The genes are TRBV5-6 and TRBJ1-2; D is undetermined. CDR3 size: 14 residues. Germline V gene data show CDR1 as SGHDT and CDR2 as YYEEEE. The V end was cut by 0 bases, the J end by 4 bases, with 10 bases between. CDR3 protein: CASSLVRGGYGYTF. The CDR3 bases are TGTGCCAGCAGCTTGGTCCGGGGTGGCTATGGCTACACCTTC.

The chain links TRBV28 to TRBJ2-4; 7 bases map to TRBD2. With V trimmed by 8 bases and J by 4 bases, 8 bases remained unmatched. Looked up from germline, CDR1 is MDHEN and CDR2 is SYDVKM. CDR3 length equals 14 residues. In DNA, the CDR3 is TGTGCCAGCCTACGGAGGGAGGGAAAAAACATTCAGTACTTC. Translated: CASLRREGKNIQYF. Drawing the rest from reference TRBV28 and TRBJ2-4, the complete variable domain is DVKVTQSSRYLVKRTGEKVFLECVQDMDHENMFWYRQDPGLGLRLIYFSYDVKMKEKGDIPEGYSVSREKKERFSLILESASTNQTSMYLCASLRREGKNIQYFGAGTRLSVL.

A single count supports this clone. The V gene is TRBV5-1, the J gene TRBJ1-3; maybe TRBD1 (6 bases). V dropped 1 base and J dropped 8 bases, with 16 bases sitting between them. CDR1 SGHRS and CDR2 YFSETQ come from the germline V gene. The length of the CDR3 is 15 residues. Here the CDR3 DNA reads TGCGCCAGCAGCTTGCTTACGGACAGCCCGGACACCATATATTTT. This sequence encodes CASSLLTDSPDTIYF. The full variable domain, completed using reference TRBV5-1 and TRBJ1-3, is KAGVTQTPRYLIKTRGQQVTLSCSPISGHRSVSWYQQTPGQGLQFLFEYFSETQRNKGNFPGRFSGRQFSNSRSEMNVSTLELGDSALYLCASSLLTDSPDTIYFGEGSWLTVV.

The V and J genes are TRBV7-9 and TRBJ2-3, with 8 bases lining up with TRBD2. The V and J ends lost 2 bases and 6 bases, in that order; junction bases with no gene match: 13. CDR1 and CDR2 from the germline V gene are SEHNR and FQNEAQ (reference sequence). The CDR3 is 17 amino acids. CDR3 loop: CASSLKLFREGADTQYF. The CDR3 nucleotides read TGTGCCAGCAGCTTAAAATTATTTCGGGAGGGCGCGGATACGCAGTATTTT.

This clone was seen only once. The gene calls are TRBV7-3 and TRBJ1-1; D is uncertain. CDR3 length equals 16 residues. Germline CDR1 and CDR2: SGHTA and FQGTGA. V was shortened by 1 base and J by 1 base, with 13 bases between the two germline ends. CDR3 residues: CASSLNPAGSNTEAFF. The CDR3 DNA is TGTGCCAGCAGCTTAAACCCGGCAGGCTCGAACACTGAAGCTTTCTTT.

The rearrangement joins TRBV9 to TRBJ2-1, with 7 bases matching TRBD2. This CDR3 contains 14 residues. J was trimmed by 4 bases and V by 8 bases; bases with no gene match: 9. The germline CDR1 and CDR2 sequences are SGDLS and YYNGEE. The CDR3 DNA reads as TGTGCCAGTTCGACTAGCACTAGATACAATGAGCAGTTCTTC. It is translated as CASSTSTRYNEQFF.

The rearrangement links TRBV28 to TRBJ2-1, with D tentatively TRBD2 (6 bases). The CDR3 sequence is 15 residues long. CDR1 and CDR2 from the germline V gene are MDHEN and SYDVKM. Trimming pared 2 bases from V and 4 bases from J, leaving 12 bases between. The CDR3: CASSLVAALYNEQFF. For the CDR3, the DNA is TGTGCCAGCAGTTTAGTAGCGGCCCTTTACAATGAGCAGTTCTTC.

The table lists this clone with a few counts. The CDR3 DNA is TGTGCCAGTAGTAAACCACAGGGTCGACGTGTGAATCAGCCCCAGCATTTT. Its protein product is CASSKPQGRRVNQPQHF. The chain carries TRBV19 and TRBJ1-5, with a tentative D call TRBD1 (6 bases). Trimming left V 4 bases short and J 4 bases short, with 20 bases between. Germline V lookup: CDR1 LNHDA, CDR2 SQIVND (reference sequence). The CDR3 runs 17 residues. Supplemented by reference TRBV19 and TRBJ1-5, the full variable domain reads DGGITQSPKYLFRKEGQNVTLSCEQNLNHDAMYWYRQDPGQGLRLIYYSQIVNDFQKGDIAEGYSVSREKKESFPLTVTSAQKNPTAFYLCASSKPQGRRVNQPQHFGDGTRLSIL.